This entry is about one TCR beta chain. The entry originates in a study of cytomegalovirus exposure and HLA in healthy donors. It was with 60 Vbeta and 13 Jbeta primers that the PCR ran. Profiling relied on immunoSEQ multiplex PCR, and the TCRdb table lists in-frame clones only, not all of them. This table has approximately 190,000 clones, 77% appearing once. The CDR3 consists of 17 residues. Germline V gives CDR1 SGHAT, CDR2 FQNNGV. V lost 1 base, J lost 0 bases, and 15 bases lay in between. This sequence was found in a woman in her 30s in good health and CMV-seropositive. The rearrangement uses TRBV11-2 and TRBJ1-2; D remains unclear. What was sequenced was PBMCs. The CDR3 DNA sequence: TGTGCCAGCAGCTTAGTGGTGGGCAGACCCACTAACTATGGCTACACCTTC. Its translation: CASSLVVGRPTNYGYTF.